In its sample, the clone carrying this T cell receptor (beta chain) was seen once. Its target is unknown. One end of the junction is discordant with germline, which a read error may explain. The data were taken from a study of tumor-infiltrating lymphocytes in primary liver carcinoma. Study overall: Each sample had roughly 3.5 to 8 million productive TCRbeta reads regardless of tissue type. Study results and caveats: Appearing in all five tumor regions was true of only about 7.5-25% of top clones.

The authors made TCR beta cDNA from approximately 500 ng total RNA with a constant-region primer. Libraries covering TCR beta were generated through three nested multiplex PCR rounds (using a slightly modified ARM-PCR). One entry per CDR3 protein, called by TCRdb with MiXCR from the multiplex PCR reads. This table holds approximately 190,000 distinct CDR3 sequences, around four fifths found once. The tissue used was unsorted bulk material of about 19-34 mg. RNA and DNA were co-extracted from it with the AllPrep DNA/RNA mini kit. There were over 85% viable tumor cells in every single sample of tumor. The sample consisted of tumor tissue from primary liver carcinoma. This sequence originates from a man aged 35 to 55 with primary liver carcinoma and hepatitis B virus infection.

The CDR3 reads CASSLGREGHYEQLF. The CDR3 nucleotides are TGTGCCAGCAGCTTAGGGCGGGAGGGCCACTATGAGCAATTGTTC. This chain uses TRBV11-3 with TRBJ2-1; the match to TRBD2 covers 9 bases. CDR1 is SGHNT, CDR2 YENEEA, per germline. CDR3 length: 15 residues.